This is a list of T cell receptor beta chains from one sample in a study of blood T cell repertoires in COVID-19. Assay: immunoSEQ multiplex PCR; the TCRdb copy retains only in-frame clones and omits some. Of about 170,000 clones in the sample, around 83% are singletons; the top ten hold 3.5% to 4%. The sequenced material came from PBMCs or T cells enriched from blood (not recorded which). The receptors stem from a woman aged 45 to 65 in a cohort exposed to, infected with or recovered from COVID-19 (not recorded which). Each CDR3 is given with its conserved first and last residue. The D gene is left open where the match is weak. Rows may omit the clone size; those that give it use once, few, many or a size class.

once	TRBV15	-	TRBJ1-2	TGTGCCACCAGCAGAGCTAGCTTTGCAGGGGTTGGTTATGGCTACACCTTC	CATSRASFAGVGYGYTF
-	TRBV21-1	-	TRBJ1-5	TGTGCCAGCAGCAAAGTGAAAGGGGAACGCAATCAGCCCCAGCATTTT	CASSKVKGERNQPQHF
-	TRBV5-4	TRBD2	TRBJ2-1	TGTGCCAGCAGACCGGGCGGGGGTGGAGCGCCCTACAATGAGCAGTTCTTC	CASRPGGGGAPYNEQFF
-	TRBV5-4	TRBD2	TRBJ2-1	TGTGCCAGCACTCCGGGGGGACTAGAGGGCAATGAGCAGTTCTTC	CASTPGGLEGNEQFF
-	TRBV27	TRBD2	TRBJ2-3	TGTGCCAGCAGTTTAGGAGTAGCGGGGGGGCCTGATACGCAGTATTTT	CASSLGVAGGPDTQYF
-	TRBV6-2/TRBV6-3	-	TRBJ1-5	TGTGCCAGCAGTTTACGCCTCGACGGAGAGGATCAGCCCCAGCATTTT	CASSLRLDGEDQPQHF
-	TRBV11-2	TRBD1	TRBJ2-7	TGTGCCAGCAGCAAAAGAGTGAGGACAGGCCTGGACAAGCAGTACTTC	CASSKRVRTGLDKQYF
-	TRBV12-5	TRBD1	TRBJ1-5	TGTGCTAGTGTCCAGGACAGGGGCGCGAGCAATCAGCCCCAGCATTTT	CASVQDRGASNQPQHF
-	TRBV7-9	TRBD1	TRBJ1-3	TGTGCCAGCAGCTCGGGACAGGGCAGAAACACCATATATTTT	CASSSGQGRNTIYF
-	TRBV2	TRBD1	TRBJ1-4	TGTGCCAGCAGTGGACAGGGGGCGGCGTTGGGGGAAAAACTGTTTTTT	CASSGQGAALGEKLFF
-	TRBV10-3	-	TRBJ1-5	TGTGCCATCAGTGCTCAGGGTGGGAATCAGCCCCAGCATTTT	CAISAQGGNQPQHF
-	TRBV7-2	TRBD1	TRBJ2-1	TGTGCCAGCAGCCTGGTGGGACAGGGTATTCAGGAGCAGTTCTTC	CASSLVGQGIQEQFF
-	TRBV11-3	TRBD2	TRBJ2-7	TGTGCCAGCAGCCCCGGCGGGGGGGACGCAGGCGAGCAGTACTTC	CASSPGGGDAGEQYF
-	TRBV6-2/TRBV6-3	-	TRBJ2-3	TGTGCCAGCAGTTACCTAGGGACTTCTATAGATACGCAGTATTTT	CASSYLGTSIDTQYF
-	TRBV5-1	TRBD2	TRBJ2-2	TGCGCCAGCAGCCCTACGTTGGTGCGGGAGCCCGGGGAGCTGTTTTTT	CASSPTLVREPGELFF
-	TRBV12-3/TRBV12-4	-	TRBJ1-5	TGTGCCAGCAGTTTGGACAACAATCAGCCCCAGCATTTT	CASSLDNNQPQHF
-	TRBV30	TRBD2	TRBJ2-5	TGTGCCTGGACTACTAGCGGGGGGAGCTGGGAGACCCAGTACTTC	CAWTTSGGSWETQYF
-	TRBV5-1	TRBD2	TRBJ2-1	TGCGCCAGCAGCTTGGAGACTAGCGGGGGGCGTAATGAGCAGTTCTTC	CASSLETSGGRNEQFF